The present T cell receptor (beta chain) was sequenced within a study of T cell changes during pregnancy in multiple sclerosis. The CDR3 runs to 16 residues. Germline V gene sequence: CDR1 LGHNA, CDR2 YSLEER. Losses at the gene ends were 2 bases for V and 6 bases for J; bases not matched to a gene: 9. Profiled with immunoSEQ multiplex PCR; TCRdb holds only in-frame clones, not every one. The sample contains about 73,000 clones, 85% to 95% of which appear only once. The receptor comes from a female donor in good health, enrolled as a control in a pregnancy study. The chain links TRBV4-3 to TRBJ1-4; 7 bases align to TRBD1. This specimen consisted of peripheral blood, obtained in the third trimester of pregnancy. CDR3 nucleotides: TGCGCCAGCAGCCAAACTAGAGGGGGCGGGGATGAAAAACTGTTTTTT. Its translation: CASSQTRGGGDEKLFF.